This TCR beta chain was identified in a study of T cell responses to AZD1222 COVID-19 vaccine. The CDR3 has 13 amino acids. Germline assignment: CDR1 LGHDT and CDR2 YNNKEL (reference sequence). Between the trimmed V and J ends, which lost 3 bases and 9 bases, there was a span of 9 bases. The study's findings and limits: Spike-specific TCR depth and breadth grew after two AZD1222 doses.

This clone was observed once. Its antigen is unidentified. Generated by immunoSEQ multiplex PCR, the TCRdb table keeps only in-frame clones and is missing some. The sample shows 54,000 or so clones, 60% to 80% of them seen only once. Combined were second doses at about 4 or about 12 weeks. The rearrangement links TRBV3-1 (or the pseudogene TRBV3-2) to TRBJ2-6, with D possibly TRBD1 on 5 matching bases. Source: peripheral blood, taken 28 days after the second AZD1222 dose. The sequence came from an adult who received the AZD1222 COVID-19 vaccine. The chain's CDR3 is CASSHSRGNVLTF. CDR3 in DNA: TGTGCCAGCAGCCATTCAAGGGGCAACGTCCTGACTTTC.